This T cell receptor beta chain was found in a study of blood T cell repertoires in COVID-19. Study background: Samples taken during acute and convalescent COVID-19 were collected in the United States, Italy and Spain. PBMCs, B-cell-depleted T cells, or T cells were the source of the cDNA or gDNA that made up the material.

As processed by the authors: Amplifying reference gene primers gave estimates of nucleated cell counts. Libraries were prepared by immunoSEQ multiplex PCR; TCRdb keeps only in-frame clonotypes and omits some of them. V and J calls and clone size are as listed in that table; D and trimming were resolved from the DNA. The sample yields 50,000 or so clones, 87% seen once. Trimming took 3 bases from V and 0 from J; bases not matched to a gene: 1. The CDR3 contains 15 residues. CDR1 and CDR2 from the germline V gene are SGHVS and FQNEAQ. Sequenced: peripheral blood. The receptor comes from a human donor with active COVID-19. The donor label of this sample is uncertain. V and J are TRBV7-8 and TRBJ2-1; the match to TRBD1 covers 8 bases. CDR3 DNA: TGTGCCAGCAGCTTGGACAGGGCCTCCTACAATGAGCAGTTCTTC. Its translation is CASSLDRASYNEQFF.